These T cell receptor beta chains were read from a single sample in a study of blood T cell repertoires in COVID-19. Some clones are missing from TCRdb's copy, which holds only in-frame ones; the method was immunoSEQ multiplex PCR. This repertoire shows 180,000 or so clones, around 80% found once; its top ten account for 12%. Sequencing was done on a sample of peripheral blood. The receptors stem from an elderly woman with COVID-19, enrolled during active disease. Both conserved end residues are trimmed from each CDR3. The order of the fields is J gene, V gene, CDR3 protein.

TRBJ1-2 TRBV5-1 ASSPSPGVASYGYT
TRBJ2-5 TRBV2 ASSDPRGTQY
TRBJ2-5 TRBV10-3 AISEFFASQETQY
TRBJ2-7 TRBV28 ASSLGRWTYEQY
TRBJ1-5 TRBV4-3 ASSQGTGGETQH
TRBJ1-2 TRBV12-3/TRBV12-4 ASSLYYGYT
TRBJ1-2 TRBV29-1 SVTGNYGYT
TRBJ1-5 TRBV2 ASTLGLLSNQPQH
TRBJ1-2 TRBV29-1 SVGGVET
TRBJ1-4 TRBV2 ASGAAEKLF
TRBJ2-7 TRBV2 ASKGTASYEQY
TRBJ2-1 TRBV7-9 ASSIGTSRSYNEQF
TRBJ1-1 TRBV2 ASSAQGLEAF
TRBJ1-4 TRBV6-5 ASSKSGGGEKLF
TRBJ2-3 TRBV11-3 ASSSSFTDTQY
TRBJ1-2 TRBV30 AWSETGVSYGYT
TRBJ2-2 TRBV5-1 ASSLYRSNTGELF
TRBJ2-7 TRBV14 ASSHLYRGLSEQY
TRBJ2-7 TRBV3-1/TRBV3-2 ASSGGPYEQY
TRBJ2-3 TRBV24-1 ATSDPSTDTQY
TRBJ2-5 TRBV5-6 ASSSLIGQVGETQY
TRBJ1-2 TRBV7-2 ASSSGFGYT
TRBJ1-4 TRBV2 ASSEAQTAEKLF
TRBJ2-1 TRBV7-3 ASSFGTGGEQF
TRBJ1-1 TRBV23-1 ASEAGLRTEAF
TRBJ2-5 TRBV11-1 ASSPDRSQETQY
TRBJ2-1 TRBV13 ASSLTSGNEQF
TRBJ2-3 TRBV29-1 SVRGVFSTDTQY
TRBJ2-7 TRBV7-8 ASSFGADSYEQY
TRBJ2-7 TRBV4-3 ASSQDPLAGRSYEQY
TRBJ2-3 TRBV11-2 ASSLGASGITDTQY
TRBJ2-3 TRBV5-1 ASSSQPPGLAGVGDTQY
TRBJ2-1 TRBV29-1 SVPRGSGSIENEQF
TRBJ2-1 TRBV4-1 ASSQVWRSYNEQF
TRBJ2-1 TRBV7-2 ASSLRQGAYNEQF
TRBJ2-7 TRBV6-5 ASSYSGQGAFEQY
TRBJ2-4 TRBV19 ASSSVVAKNIQY
TRBJ1-6 TRBV6-5 ASSYETGSYNSPLH
TRBJ1-1 TRBV5-1 ASSLVPGWNTEAF
TRBJ1-1 TRBV6-5 ASTGPLGDTEAF
TRBJ2-7 TRBV3-1/TRBV3-2 ASSQVLSYSEQY
TRBJ2-2 TRBV30 AWSVAGARPTGELF